The rows below give T cell receptor beta chains drawn from one sample of a study of T cell changes during pregnancy in multiple sclerosis. Produced via immunoSEQ multiplex PCR; TCRdb's table is partial and in-frame only. Of about 93,000 clones in the sample, around 92% are singletons; the top ten hold just over 2%. The input for sequencing was peripheral blood, taken after pregnancy. These receptor sequences come from a female donor with multiple sclerosis, enrolled in a pregnancy study. Each CDR3 is given with its conserved first and last residue. Fields, in order: clone size, V gene, J gene, D gene, CDR3 protein, CDR3 DNA. A D gene is named only where the DNA matches it firmly. A clone size is listed for some rows: how often the clone was seen (once, few, many), or a class if it is expanded.

size: .; V: TRBV4-3; J: TRBJ1-2; D: TRBD1; CDR3: CASSRRTGPNYGYTF; DNA: TGCGCCAGCAGCCGAAGGACAGGCCCAAACTATGGCTACACCTTC
size: .; V: TRBV10-3; J: TRBJ2-7; D: TRBD1; CDR3: CAIKTRDSSYEQYF; DNA: TGTGCCATCAAGACCCGGGACAGCTCCTACGAGCAGTACTTC
size: .; V: TRBV2; J: TRBJ2-4; D: TRBD1; CDR3: CASSTNLLTKQGARNIQYF; DNA: TGTGCCAGCAGTACCAACTTACTTACTAAACAGGGGGCGCGCAACATTCAGTACTTC
size: .; V: TRBV5-1; J: TRBJ2-1; D: TRBD2; CDR3: CASTIRTSGDNEQFF; DNA: TGCGCCAGCACAATCAGGACTAGCGGCGACAATGAGCAGTTCTTC
size: .; V: TRBV11-1; J: TRBJ2-1; D: TRBD2; CDR3: CASSLGSAGAYNEQFF; DNA: TGTGCCAGCAGCTTAGGGTCAGCGGGAGCCTACAATGAGCAGTTCTTC
size: .; V: TRBV9; J: TRBJ1-6; D: .; CDR3: CASSVTSRQVNSPLHF; DNA: TGTGCCAGCAGCGTGACCTCACGACAGGTTAATTCACCCCTCCACTTT
size: .; V: TRBV6-5; J: TRBJ2-1; D: .; CDR3: CASSYSGAWDEQFF; DNA: TGTGCCAGCAGTTACTCGGGGGCCTGGGATGAGCAGTTCTTC
size: once; V: TRBV16; J: TRBJ1-2; D: .; CDR3: CASSDPGRYGYTF; DNA: TGTGCCAGCTCCGATCCAGGGAGGTATGGCTACACCTTC
size: .; V: TRBV18; J: TRBJ2-5; D: TRBD1; CDR3: CASSRNSDRGRKTQYF; DNA: TGTGCCAGCTCCCGAAACTCGGACAGGGGGAGAAAGACCCAGTACTTC
size: .; V: TRBV9; J: TRBJ2-7; D: TRBD2; CDR3: CASSVMGLANGEQYF; DNA: TGTGCCAGCAGCGTGATGGGACTAGCAAACGGCGAGCAGTACTTC
size: few; V: TRBV5-5; J: TRBJ1-2; D: TRBD1; CDR3: CASSVSWDREPHGYTF; DNA: TGTGCCAGCAGCGTGTCTTGGGACAGAGAACCCCATGGCTACACCTTC
size: medium-sized; V: TRBV20-1; J: TRBJ1-1; D: .; CDR3: CSANSNTEAFF; DNA: TGCAGTGCCAATAGCAACACTGAAGCTTTCTTT
size: .; V: TRBV7-5; J: TRBJ2-7; D: .; CDR3: CVRSLSASGTNEQYF; DNA: TGTGTCAGAAGCTTATCGGCTAGCGGTACGAACGAGCAGTACTTC
size: .; V: TRBV7-2; J: TRBJ2-5; D: .; CDR3: CASSLGAETQYF; DNA: TGTGCCAGCAGCTTAGGGGCGGAGACCCAGTACTTC
size: .; V: TRBV30; J: TRBJ2-7; D: TRBD1; CDR3: CAWSSPYRGFYEQYF; DNA: TGTGCCTGGAGTTCCCCGTACAGGGGCTTCTACGAGCAGTACTTC
size: .; V: TRBV5-6; J: TRBJ2-2; D: .; CDR3: CASSPTGFTGELFF; DNA: TGTGCCAGCAGCCCTACAGGGTTCACCGGGGAGCTGTTTTTT
size: .; V: TRBV5-4; J: TRBJ2-5; D: .; CDR3: CASSLLSEETQYF; DNA: TGTGCCAGCAGCCTACTTTCTGAAGAGACCCAGTACTTC
size: .; V: TRBV5-1; J: TRBJ1-1; D: .; CDR3: CASSLGSEAEAFF; DNA: TGCGCCAGCAGCTTGGGGTCGGAGGCTGAAGCTTTCTTT
size: once; V: TRBV7-9; J: TRBJ1-1; D: .; CDR3: CASGGGNTEAFF; DNA: TGTGCCAGCGGGGGGGGGAACACTGAAGCTTTCTTT
size: .; V: TRBV6-1; J: TRBJ2-7; D: .; CDR3: CASRTLDSYEQYF; DNA: TGTGCCAGCAGGACACTAGACTCCTACGAGCAGTACTTC
size: few; V: TRBV18; J: TRBJ1-1; D: TRBD1; CDR3: CASSPSGQGKDTEAFF; DNA: TGTGCCAGCTCACCATCCGGACAGGGTAAGGACACTGAAGCTTTCTTT
size: .; V: TRBV2; J: TRBJ1-2; D: .; CDR3: CASRFEGTYGYTF; DNA: TGTGCCAGCAGGTTCGAGGGGACATATGGCTACACCTTC
size: .; V: TRBV7-2; J: TRBJ1-2; D: .; CDR3: CASSLESRQAGDGYTF; DNA: TGTGCCAGCAGCTTAGAAAGCAGACAGGCAGGAGATGGCTACACCTTC
size: .; V: TRBV4-2; J: TRBJ1-5; D: TRBD1; CDR3: CASSQGQGAGQPQHF; DNA: TGTGCCAGCAGCCAAGGGCAGGGGGCGGGTCAGCCCCAGCATTTT
size: .; V: TRBV7-2; J: TRBJ1-2; D: TRBD1; CDR3: CASSLGGQGVNYGYTF; DNA: TGTGCCAGCAGCTTAGGGGGACAGGGCGTTAACTATGGCTACACCTTC
size: few; V: TRBV9; J: TRBJ1-1; D: TRBD1; CDR3: CASSVGQGGAFF; DNA: TGTGCCAGCAGCGTAGGGCAGGGGGGAGCTTTCTTT
size: .; V: TRBV6-5; J: TRBJ2-7; D: .; CDR3: CASSYGGEGDYEQYF; DNA: TGTGCCAGCAGTTACGGAGGAGAGGGGGACTACGAGCAGTACTTC
size: .; V: TRBV15; J: TRBJ2-1; D: .; CDR3: CATSRDMIGSSYNEQFF; DNA: TGTGCCACCAGCAGAGATATGATCGGGAGCTCCTACAATGAGCAGTTCTTC
size: .; V: TRBV27; J: TRBJ2-7; D: .; CDR3: CASSPSGSFLSYEQYF; DNA: TGTGCCAGCAGTCCCTCCGGGAGTTTCCTCTCCTACGAGCAGTACTTC
size: .; V: TRBV2; J: TRBJ2-2; D: .; CDR3: CASRRGTPVSGGELFF; DNA: TGTGCCAGCAGGAGGGGGACACCCGTGTCAGGCGGGGAGCTGTTTTTT
size: .; V: TRBV27; J: TRBJ2-1; D: .; CDR3: CASNLVGTGEQFF; DNA: TGTGCCAGCAATTTGGTAGGGACTGGGGAGCAGTTCTTC
size: .; V: TRBV18; J: TRBJ2-2; D: TRBD2; CDR3: CASSPKGLAFPGELFF; DNA: TGTGCCAGCTCACCGAAGGGACTAGCCTTTCCCGGGGAGCTGTTTTTT
size: .; V: TRBV5-4; J: TRBJ1-2; D: .; CDR3: CASSLEDGKYGYTF; DNA: TGTGCCAGCAGCTTAGAGGACGGGAAATATGGCTACACCTTC
size: .; V: TRBV19; J: TRBJ1-2; D: TRBD1; CDR3: CASSTTPDRFGYTF; DNA: TGTGCCAGTAGTACAACTCCGGACAGGTTTGGCTACACCTTC
size: .; V: TRBV2; J: TRBJ1-4; D: .; CDR3: CASRRTLLNEKLFF; DNA: TGTGCCAGCAGAAGGACACTTCTTAATGAAAAACTGTTTTTT
size: .; V: TRBV5-1; J: TRBJ2-3; D: TRBD1; CDR3: CASFDRARGVDTQYF; DNA: TGCGCCAGCTTTGACAGGGCTCGAGGGGTAGATACGCAGTATTTT
size: .; V: TRBV2; J: TRBJ2-7; D: .; CDR3: CASSVNAGAYEQYF; DNA: TGTGCCAGCAGTGTAAATGCAGGGGCCTACGAGCAGTACTTC
size: .; V: TRBV19; J: TRBJ2-3; D: TRBD2; CDR3: CASIDGAGGLDTQYF; DNA: TGTGCCAGTATCGACGGGGCGGGAGGCCTGGATACGCAGTATTTT
size: once; V: TRBV2; J: TRBJ1-3; D: .; CDR3: CASSEEAGPGNTIYF; DNA: TGTGCCAGCAGTGAAGAGGCAGGGCCTGGAAACACCATATATTTT
size: .; V: TRBV20-1; J: TRBJ2-7; D: .; CDR3: CSGAGETEQYF; DNA: TGCAGTGGAGCAGGGGAGACCGAGCAGTACTTC
size: .; V: TRBV18; J: TRBJ2-1; D: .; CDR3: CASSPGGEPYNEQFF; DNA: TGTGCCAGCTCACCCGGCGGGGAACCCTACAATGAGCAGTTCTTC
size: .; V: TRBV7-9; J: TRBJ2-5; D: .; CDR3: CASSFTRPGSQETQYF; DNA: TGTGCCAGCAGCTTCACTAGACCGGGGTCCCAAGAGACCCAGTACTTC
size: .; V: TRBV6-6; J: TRBJ1-4; D: .; CDR3: CASSYPLDQSEKLFF; DNA: TGTGCCAGCAGTTACCCGCTAGATCAGTCTGAAAAACTGTTTTTT
size: once; V: TRBV5-1; J: TRBJ2-1; D: TRBD2; CDR3: CASSVGLAGLEEQFF; DNA: TGCGCCAGCAGCGTCGGACTAGCGGGGTTAGAAGAGCAGTTCTTC
size: once; V: TRBV7-2; J: TRBJ1-2; D: .; CDR3: CASSQRSAAATGSGYTF; DNA: TGTGCCAGCAGTCAGAGGTCGGCGGCCGCTACGGGGTCTGGCTACACCTTC
size: .; V: TRBV7-9; J: TRBJ1-2; D: .; CDR3: CASTRAGVYGYTF; DNA: TGTGCCAGCACCCGAGCAGGGGTCTATGGCTACACCTTC
size: once; V: TRBV5-1; J: TRBJ2-3; D: .; CDR3: CASSAGLKAADTQYF; DNA: TGCGCCAGCAGCGCGGGACTGAAAGCGGCAGATACGCAGTATTTT
size: .; V: TRBV5-1; J: TRBJ2-7; D: .; CDR3: CASRDGGGGYEQYF; DNA: TGCGCCAGCCGCGACGGGGGCGGGGGCTACGAGCAGTACTTC
size: .; V: TRBV4-3; J: TRBJ1-4; D: TRBD1; CDR3: CASSQNIDRGGNEKLFF; DNA: TGCGCCAGCAGCCAGAATATCGACAGGGGAGGGAATGAAAAACTGTTTTTT
size: .; V: TRBV19; J: TRBJ2-3; D: TRBD2; CDR3: CASSTSVSSGSRTDTQYF; DNA: TGTGCCAGTAGTACCAGCGTATCTAGCGGGAGCCGAACAGATACGCAGTATTTT
size: .; V: TRBV6-1; J: TRBJ1-1; D: .; CDR3: CASSEYQGNTGEAFF; DNA: TGTGCCAGCAGTGAATACCAAGGAAACACAGGTGAAGCTTTCTTT
size: .; V: TRBV18; J: TRBJ1-5; D: TRBD1; CDR3: CASSPGQGNWVDQPQHF; DNA: TGTGCCAGCTCCCCGGGACAGGGGAATTGGGTAGATCAGCCCCAGCATTTT
size: once; V: TRBV19; J: TRBJ2-1; D: TRBD2; CDR3: CASSKTSGDYNEQFF; DNA: TGTGCCAGTAGTAAGACTAGCGGAGACTACAATGAGCAGTTCTTC